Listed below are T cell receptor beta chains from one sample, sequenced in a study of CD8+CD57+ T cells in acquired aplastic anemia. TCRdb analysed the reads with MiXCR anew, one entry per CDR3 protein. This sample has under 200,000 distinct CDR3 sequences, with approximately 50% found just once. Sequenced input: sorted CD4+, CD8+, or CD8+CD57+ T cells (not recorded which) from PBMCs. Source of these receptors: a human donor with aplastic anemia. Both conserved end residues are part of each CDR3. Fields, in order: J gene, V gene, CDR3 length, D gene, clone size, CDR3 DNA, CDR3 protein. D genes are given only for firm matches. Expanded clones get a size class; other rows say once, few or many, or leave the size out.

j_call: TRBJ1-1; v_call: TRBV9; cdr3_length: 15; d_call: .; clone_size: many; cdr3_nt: TGTGCCAGCAGCGTCCGCCTGGGTGGAGAGGCTGAAGCTTTCTTT; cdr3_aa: CASSVRLGGEAEAFF
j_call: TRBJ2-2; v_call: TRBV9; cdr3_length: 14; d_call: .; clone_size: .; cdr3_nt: TGTGCCAGCAGCGAGGAGGCGAACACCGGGGAGCTGTTTTTT; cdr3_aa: CASSEEANTGELFF
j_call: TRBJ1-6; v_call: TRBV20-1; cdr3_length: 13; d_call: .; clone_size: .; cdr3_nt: TGCAGTGCTAGAGATGGAGGGGCCTCACCCCTCCACTTT; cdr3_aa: CSARDGGASPLHF
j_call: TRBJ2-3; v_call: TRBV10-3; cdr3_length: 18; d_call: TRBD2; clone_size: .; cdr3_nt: TGTGCCATCAGTGGCCAGATCGGGACTAGCGGGGGCACAGATACGCAGTATTTT; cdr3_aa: CAISGQIGTSGGTDTQYF
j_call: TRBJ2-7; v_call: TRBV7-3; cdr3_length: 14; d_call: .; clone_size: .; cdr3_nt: TGTGCCAGCAGTCACGTGGACTCGACCTACGAGCAGTACTTC; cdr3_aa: CASSHVDSTYEQYF
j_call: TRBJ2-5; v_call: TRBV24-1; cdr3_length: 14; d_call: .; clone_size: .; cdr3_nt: TGTGCCACCGGCGAGACAAATGCGATGGAGACCCAGTACTTC; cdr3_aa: CATGETNAMETQYF
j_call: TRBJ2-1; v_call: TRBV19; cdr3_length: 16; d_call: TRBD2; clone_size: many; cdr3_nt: TGTGCCAGTAGTACGATTAGCGGGAGGGCCGGGGCTGAGCAGTTCTTC; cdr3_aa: CASSTISGRAGAEQFF
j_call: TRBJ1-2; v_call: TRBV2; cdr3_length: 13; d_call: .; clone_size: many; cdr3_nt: TGTGCCAGTAGTGTCCAAGGGAACTATGGCTACACCTTC; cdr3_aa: CASSVQGNYGYTF
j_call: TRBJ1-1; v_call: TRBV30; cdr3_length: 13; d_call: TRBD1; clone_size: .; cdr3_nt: TGTGCCTGGAGTAGGGGGCATGGCGCTGAAGCTTTCTTT; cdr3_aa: CAWSRGHGAEAFF
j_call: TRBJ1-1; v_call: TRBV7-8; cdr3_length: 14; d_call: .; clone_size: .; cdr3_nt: TGTGCCAGCAGCGTCTATCAGGGGAACACTGAAGCTTTCTTT; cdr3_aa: CASSVYQGNTEAFF
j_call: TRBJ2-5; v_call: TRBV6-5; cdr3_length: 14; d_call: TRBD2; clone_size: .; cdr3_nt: TGTGCCAGCAGTTACTTGGGACTAGAAGAGACCCAGTACTTC; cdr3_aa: CASSYLGLEETQYF
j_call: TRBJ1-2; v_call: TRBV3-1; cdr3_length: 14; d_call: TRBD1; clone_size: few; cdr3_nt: TGTGCCAGCAGTCAAGGACAGGGGATATATGGCTACACCTTC; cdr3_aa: CASSQGQGIYGYTF
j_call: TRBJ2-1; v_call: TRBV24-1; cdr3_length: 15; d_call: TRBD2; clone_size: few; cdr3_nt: TGTGCCACCAGTGACGGGACTAGCGGAGTCAATGAGCAGTTCTTC; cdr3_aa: CATSDGTSGVNEQFF
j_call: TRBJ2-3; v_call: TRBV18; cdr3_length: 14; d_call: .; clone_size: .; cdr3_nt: TGTGCCAGCTCACTAACTGACCCCACAGATACGCAGTATTTT; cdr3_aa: CASSLTDPTDTQYF
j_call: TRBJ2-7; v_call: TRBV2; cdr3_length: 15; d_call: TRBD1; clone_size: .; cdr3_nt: TGTGCCGGCAGGGGGGACAGGGGGGCTCCCTACGAGCAGTACTTC; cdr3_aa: CAGRGDRGAPYEQYF
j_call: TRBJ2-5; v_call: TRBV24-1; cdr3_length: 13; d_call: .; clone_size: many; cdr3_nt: TGTGCCACCATGGGGAGACAGCAAGAGACCCAGTACTTC; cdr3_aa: CATMGRQQETQYF
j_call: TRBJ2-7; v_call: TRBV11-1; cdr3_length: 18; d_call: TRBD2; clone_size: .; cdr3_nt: TGTGCCAGCAGCTTAGGAGGGACTAGCTTGGACACCCACTACGAGCAGTACTTC; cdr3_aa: CASSLGGTSLDTHYEQYF
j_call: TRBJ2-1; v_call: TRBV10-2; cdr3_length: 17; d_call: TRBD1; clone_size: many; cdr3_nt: TGCGCCAGCAGTGAGGAGGGGGACAGAGGTCACTACAATGAGCAGTTCTTC; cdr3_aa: CASSEEGDRGHYNEQFF
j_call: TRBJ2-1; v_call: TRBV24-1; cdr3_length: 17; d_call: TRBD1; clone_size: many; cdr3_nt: TGTGCCACCAGTGATTCAACCCCGGGACAGGGCTACAATGAGCAGTTCTTC; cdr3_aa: CATSDSTPGQGYNEQFF
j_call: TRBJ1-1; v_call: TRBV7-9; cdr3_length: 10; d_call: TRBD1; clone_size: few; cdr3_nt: TGTGGTACAGGGGACACTGAAGCTTTCTTT; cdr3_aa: CGTGDTEAFF
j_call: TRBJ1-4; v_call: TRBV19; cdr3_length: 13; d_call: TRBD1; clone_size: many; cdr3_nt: TGTGCCAGTAGTACGGACAGGGGCGAAAAACTGTTTTTT; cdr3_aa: CASSTDRGEKLFF
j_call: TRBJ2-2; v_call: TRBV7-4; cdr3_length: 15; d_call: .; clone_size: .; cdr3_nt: TGTGCCAGCACGAGAATAGACACAAACACCGGGGAGCTGTTTTTT; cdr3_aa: CASTRIDTNTGELFF
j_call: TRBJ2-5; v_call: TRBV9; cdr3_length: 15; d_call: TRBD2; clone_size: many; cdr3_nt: TGTGCCAGCAGCAATACCGGGACTAGCAGGGAGACCCAGTACTTC; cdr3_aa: CASSNTGTSRETQYF
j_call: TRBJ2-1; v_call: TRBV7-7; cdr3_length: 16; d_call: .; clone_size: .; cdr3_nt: TGTGCTAGCAGCCGAAGGCCAGCGGCCCTCGACAATGAGCAGTTCTTC; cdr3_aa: CASSRRPAALDNEQFF
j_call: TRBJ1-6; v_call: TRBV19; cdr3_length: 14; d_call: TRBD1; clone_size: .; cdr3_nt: TGTGCCAGTACCGTACAGGGGAGTAATTCACCCCTCCACTTT; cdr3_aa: CASTVQGSNSPLHF
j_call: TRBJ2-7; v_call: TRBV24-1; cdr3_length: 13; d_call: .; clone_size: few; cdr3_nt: TGTGCCACCAGTCCCGGGAGCTCCTACGAGCAGTACTTC; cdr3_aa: CATSPGSSYEQYF
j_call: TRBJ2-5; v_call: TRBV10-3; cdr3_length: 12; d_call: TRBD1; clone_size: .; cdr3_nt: TGTGCCAGTGGACAGGGTGGAGAGACCCAGTACTTC; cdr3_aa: CASGQGGETQYF
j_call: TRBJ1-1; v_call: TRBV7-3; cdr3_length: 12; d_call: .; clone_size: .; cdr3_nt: TGTGCCAGCAGCTCACACAACACTGAAGCTTTCTTT; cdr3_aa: CASSSHNTEAFF
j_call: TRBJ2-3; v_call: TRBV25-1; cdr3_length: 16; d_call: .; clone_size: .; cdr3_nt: TGTGCCGGCAGTGAACCAGGGACGGAAGGCACAGATACGCAGTATTTT; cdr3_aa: CAGSEPGTEGTDTQYF
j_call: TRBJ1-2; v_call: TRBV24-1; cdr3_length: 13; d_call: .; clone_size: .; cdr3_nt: TGTGCCACCAGTGAAAGGGGATACTATGGCTACACCTTC; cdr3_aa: CATSERGYYGYTF
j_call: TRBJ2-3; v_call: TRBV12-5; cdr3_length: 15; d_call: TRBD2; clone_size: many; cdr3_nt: TGTGCTAGTGGTTTGAGTAGCGGGGGCACAGATACGCAGTATTTT; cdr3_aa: CASGLSSGGTDTQYF
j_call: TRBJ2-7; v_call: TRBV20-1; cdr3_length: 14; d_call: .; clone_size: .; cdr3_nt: TGCAGTGCTAGAGTAGACGGGCGCACCTACGAGCAGTACTTC; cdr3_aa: CSARVDGRTYEQYF
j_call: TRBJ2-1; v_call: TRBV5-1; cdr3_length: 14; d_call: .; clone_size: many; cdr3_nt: TGCGCCAGCAGCTTGGCAAAAGGAGGGCGGGAGCAGTTCTTC; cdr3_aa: CASSLAKGGREQFF
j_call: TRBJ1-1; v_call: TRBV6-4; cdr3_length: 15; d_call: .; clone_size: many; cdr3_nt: TGTGCCAGCAGACCTTCTTGGTTGAGGAACACTGAAGCTTTCTTT; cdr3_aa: CASRPSWLRNTEAFF
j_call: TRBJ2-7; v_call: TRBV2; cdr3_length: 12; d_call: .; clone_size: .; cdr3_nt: TGTGCCAGCAGTGCCGACAAGAGCGAGCAGTACTTC; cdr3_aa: CASSADKSEQYF
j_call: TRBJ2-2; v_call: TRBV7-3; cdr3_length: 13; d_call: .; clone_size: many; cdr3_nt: TGTGCCAGCACCTATAGGGGGGCCGGGGAGCTGTTTTTT; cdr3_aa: CASTYRGAGELFF
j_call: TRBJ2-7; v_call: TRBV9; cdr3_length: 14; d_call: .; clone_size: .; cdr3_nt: TGTGCCAGCAGCCGAACGTCGACCCCCTACGAGCAGTACTTC; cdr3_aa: CASSRTSTPYEQYF
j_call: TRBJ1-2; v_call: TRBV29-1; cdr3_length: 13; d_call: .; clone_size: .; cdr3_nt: TGCAGCGTGGCGGACAGCCGGGGACTGGGCTACACCTTC; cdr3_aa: CSVADSRGLGYTF